Presented here are 21 T cell receptor beta chains from one specimen sequenced in a study of T cell responses to AZD1222 COVID-19 vaccine. The assay was immunoSEQ multiplex PCR, and TCRdb's table has in-frame clones only and misses some. Of about 60,000 clones listed, around 88% are singletons. The sequencing here drew on peripheral blood, taken on day 0 of AZD1222 vaccination. Source of these receptors: an adult in good health.

This rearrangement joins TRBV28 to TRBJ2-1, with unresolved D. The CDR3 has 15 residues. V lost 3 bases to trimming and J lost 6 bases, with 15 bases between them. Germline loops: CDR1 MDHEN, CDR2 SYDVKM. The DNA of the CDR3 is TGTGCCAGCAGTTTCCGCGGCGAGCTCGTCAATGAGCAGTTCTTC. Its translation is CASSFRGELVNEQFF.

The V and J genes are TRBV7-9 and TRBJ2-7; 9 bases match TRBD2. CDR1 SEHNR and CDR2 FQNEAQ come from the germline V gene (reference sequence). After removal of 4 bases from V and 5 bases from J, the junction contained 9 bases not matched to a gene. This CDR3 region has 15 residues. This CDR3 is CASSSIAGDMNEQYF. CDR3 in DNA: TGTGCCAGCAGCTCTATAGCGGGAGACATGAACGAGCAGTACTTC.

The CDR3 spells CASSFASSASGGYEQYF. The CDR3 bases are TGTGCCAGCAGCTTTGCATCGTCGGCTAGCGGGGGCTACGAGCAGTACTTC. The chain recombines TRBV5-4 with TRBJ2-7, with 10 bases identical to TRBD2. There are 17 residues in the CDR3. V was clipped by 2 bases and J by 3 bases; unmatched bases: 11. Looked up from germline, CDR1 is SGHNT and CDR2 is YYREEE (reference sequence).

The V and J genes are TRBV28 and TRBJ2-5; D is undetermined. The CDR3 is 12 residues long. The V gene's germline CDR1 is MDHEN and CDR2 SYDVKM. The ends were cut back, 2 bases at V and 4 bases at J, with 5 bases in the middle. CDR3 nucleotides: TGTGCCAGCAGTTTAGCAGGAGAGACCCAGTACTTC. Its protein product is CASSLAGETQYF.

This chain connects TRBV19 to TRBJ2-3; D is unclear. CDR3 length equals 18 residues. Per germline, CDR1 LNHDA and CDR2 SQIVND (reference sequence). V gave up 4 bases and J gave up 1 base, with 21 bases separating them. The CDR3 region is CASSKLGWPKSGTDTQYF. CDR3 DNA sequence: TGTGCCAGTAGTAAGCTGGGGTGGCCGAAGAGCGGCACAGATACGCAGTATTTT.

The rearrangement uses TRBV30 and TRBJ2-7; weak D call: TRBD2 (5 bases). V was shortened by 5 bases and J by 6 bases, with 14 bases between the two germline ends. Germline CDR1 and CDR2: GTSNPN and SVGIG (reference sequence). The CDR3 spans 12 residues. The CDR3 protein is CAWAPGVSEQYF. The CDR3 nucleotides read TGTGCCTGGGCCCCCGGGGTGAGCGAGCAGTACTTC.

This clone showed up just once. V usage is TRBV2 and J usage is TRBJ1-3; unclear D gene. Germline V gives CDR1 SNHLY, CDR2 FYNNEI. The CDR3 totals 14 residues. Deletions cut 1 base from V and 0 bases from J, with 4 bases between. The CDR3 DNA reads as TGTGCCAGCAGTGAAGTGAACTCTGGAAACACCATATATTTT. This translates into CASSEVNSGNTIYF.

The rearrangement uses TRBV11-2 and TRBJ1-5; D not certain. The V gene's germline CDR1 is SGHAT and CDR2 FQNNGV. V lost 2 bases to trimming and J lost 0 bases, with 8 bases between them. The CDR3 runs to 15 residues. Here the CDR3 DNA reads TGTGCCAGCAGCTTATCGGTGGATAGCAATCAGCCCCAGCATTTT. It is translated as CASSLSVDSNQPQHF.

This clone was counted a few times. V is TRBV4-2 and J is TRBJ2-2; D gene unclear. CDR1 and CDR2 from the germline V gene are LGHNA and YNFKEQ. This CDR3 is built from 13 residues. V dropped 4 bases and J dropped 6 bases, with 9 bases sitting between them. CDR3 residues: CASSPLTSGELFF. The CDR3 DNA reads TGTGCCAGCAGCCCCCTTACATCCGGGGAGCTGTTTTTT.

The chain combines TRBV16 with TRBJ1-4; D perhaps matches TRBD1 (5 bases). This CDR3 is 14 amino acids long. From germline, CDR1 is KGHSY and CDR2 FQNENV. V was cut by 4 bases and J by 4 bases, with 10 bases left in between. As DNA, the CDR3 is TGTGCCAGCAGCCCGGGACGCTATAATGAAAAACTGTTTTTT. Its translation: CASSPGRYNEKLFF. The variable domain in full, with the rest retrieved from reference TRBV16 and TRBJ1-4, is GEEVAQTPKHLVRGEGQKAKLYCAPIKGHSYVFWYQQVLKNEFKFLISFQNENVFDETGMPKERFSAKCLPNSPCSLEIQATKLEDSAVYFCASSPGRYNEKLFFGSGTQLSVL.

The chain links TRBV7-9 to TRBJ2-1; D remains ambiguous. This CDR3 comprises 13 residues. CDR1 is SEHNR and CDR2 is FQNEAQ in the germline V gene (reference sequence). Trimming stripped 1 base from V and 9 bases from J, with 10 bases between. DNA of the CDR3: TGTGCCAGCAGCTTAGGTCAGGTTGGTGAGCAGTTCTTC. Protein: CASSLGQVGEQFF.

The chain joins TRBV2 to TRBJ2-7; D gene unclear. The V gene's germline CDR1 is SNHLY and CDR2 FYNNEI. V was trimmed by 7 bases and J by 0 bases, leaving 10 bases between them. CDR3 length equals 13 residues. The CDR3 reads CASKSGLSYEQYF. CDR3 bases: TGTGCCAGCAAATCCGGCCTCTCCTACGAGCAGTACTTC.

The chain has TRBV27 and TRBJ1-6; D unclear. Germline-derived CDR1 and CDR2 are MNHEY and SMNVEV (reference sequence). Trimming cost V 6 bases and J 0 bases, with 6 bases left between them. There are 14 residues in the CDR3. CDR3 coding DNA: TGTGCCAGCAGACGGAGCTCCTATAATTCACCCCTCCACTTT. It translates to CASRRSSYNSPLHF.

The V and J genes are TRBV11-2 and TRBJ2-6; TRBD1 matches at 8 bases. Germline CDR1 is SGHAT and CDR2 is FQNNGV. J gave up 4 bases and V 4 bases, and 9 bases lay outside the gene matches. This CDR3 comprises 17 residues. CDR3: CASSSTGVVSGANVLTF. In DNA, the CDR3 is TGTGCCAGCAGCTCGACAGGGGTTGTATCAGGGGCCAACGTCCTGACTTTC. Full variable domain (missing parts from reference TRBV11-2 and TRBJ2-6): EAGVAQSPRYKIIEKRQSVAFWCNPISGHATLYWYQQILGQGPKLLIQFQNNGVVDDSQLPKDRFSAERLKGVDSTLKIQPAKLEDSAVYLCASSSTGVVSGANVLTFGAGSRLTVL.

This chain joins TRBV5-1 and TRBJ2-1, with D possibly matching TRBD2 (5 bases). Between the trimmed V and J ends, which lost 7 bases and 5 bases, there was a span of 7 bases. In germline, CDR1 is SGHRS, CDR2 YFSETQ. This CDR3 spans 11 amino acids. The CDR3 sequence is CASGADNEQFF. Written as DNA, the CDR3 is TGCGCCAGCGGAGCGGACAATGAGCAGTTCTTC.

The V and J genes are TRBV6-5 and TRBJ1-6; D remains unclear. The CDR3 spans 15 residues. CDR1 MNHEY and CDR2 SVGAGI come from the germline V gene. V was pared by 6 bases and J by 4 bases, with 13 bases between. CDR3 sequence reads: CASRVVGLYNSPLHF. CDR3 bases: TGTGCCAGCAGGGTGGTCGGACTTTATAATTCACCCCTCCACTTT.

The chain employs TRBV2 and TRBJ2-1; no definite D call. This CDR3 is built from 12 residues. V lost 7 bases and J 9 bases, leaving 13 bases between the germline ends. Looked up from germline, CDR1 is SNHLY and CDR2 is FYNNEI. The CDR3 DNA reads as TGTGCCAGCAAAGAGCAGGCGATTGAGCAGTTCTTC. Translating it yields CASKEQAIEQFF.

The rearrangement uses TRBV24-1 and TRBJ2-1; possible D gene TRBD1, 5 bases. The CDR3 has 14 amino acids. Germline CDR1 KGHDR, CDR2 SFDVKD. The V end was cut by 0 bases, the J end by 13 bases, with 15 bases between. CDR3 bases: TGTGCCACCAGTGATTTGGTAAAGGGGCAGTCACAGTTCTTC. It encodes CATSDLVKGQSQFF.

In its sample, this clone was seen once. The rearrangement uses TRBV18 and TRBJ2-7; D unresolved. The germline gives CDR1 KGHSH, CDR2 LQKENI. The CDR3 sequence is 11 residues long. Trimming removed 6 bases from V and 4 bases from J, with 7 bases in between. The CDR3 DNA reads as TGTGCCAGCTCCCTCGGGTACGAGCAGTACTTC. The encoded protein is CASSLGYEQYF.

This sequence joins TRBV11-2 and TRBJ2-2; D unresolved. V lost 10 bases, J lost 8 bases, and 11 bases lay in between. Germline lookup yields CDR1 SGHAT and CDR2 FQNNGV. The CDR3 sequence is 11 residues long. The CDR3: CATNWAGELFF. CDR3 in DNA: TGTGCCACCAATTGGGCGGGGGAGCTGTTTTTT.

This chain links TRBV7-6 with TRBJ2-1; TRBD2 agrees at 8 bases. The CDR3 is made up of 16 amino acids. The germline V gene encodes CDR1 SGHVS and CDR2 FNYEAQ. Germline trimming cut 1 base from V and 6 bases from J; bases unmatched to any gene: 8. CDR3 in DNA: TGTGCCAGCAGCTTAGGGGGCGGGAGGTCGTTCAATGAGCAGTTCTTC. Protein sequence: CASSLGGGRSFNEQFF.